The clone carrying this T cell receptor (beta chain) was seen a handful of times. What it binds is not known. This sample stems from a study of T-cell memory formation after mild COVID-19. Regarding the study as a whole: Contracting clones from day 15 to 85 showed balanced CD4/CD8; later expanders favored CD4+.

Germline V gene sequence: CDR1 MNHEY, CDR2 SVGAGI. CDR3 length: 14 residues. V was pared by 2 bases and J by 0 bases, with 7 bases between. Each CDR3 protein is one row after TCRdb ran MiXCR on the 5' RACE reads. The repertoire consists of 560,000 or so distinct CDR3 sequences, with around a sixth occurring once and the leading ten covering about 8.1%. The sequenced sample was PBMCs or a T cell subset sorted from them (not recorded which). The chain combines TRBV6-5 with TRBJ1-1, with D possibly matching TRBD1 (5 bases). This TCR was recovered from an adult woman who had mild COVID-19 (a few samples of this study predate the infection). Cell type and time point are not known. The CDR3 reads CASSYGGLNTEAFF. The CDR3 nucleotides read TGTGCCAGCAGTTACGGGGGATTGAACACTGAAGCTTTCTTT.